This TCR beta chain originates from a study of identical twins. This clonotype was counted many times. What it binds is unknown. Study-wide results and limits: The conclusions drew on cross-sectional statistical analysis instead of tracking the same donors.

Every donor was a healthy Caucasian. TCRdb called the 5' RACE reads again in MiXCR, with one record for every CDR3 protein. This sample has around 690,000 distinct CDR3 sequences, with about 20% found just once. The V segment lost 5 bases and the J segment 3 bases; nucleotides outside the gene matches: 8. Germline loops: CDR1 SGHVS, CDR2 FNYEAQ. The CDR3 loop spans 16 amino acids. The same data also went into a second study, on T cells expressing NK-cell markers. That source adds: Among eight sequenced donors, seven carried HCMV seropositivity while one was seronegative. Where a handful of donors were concerned, these clonotypes also led the CD3+CD56-NKG2C+ fraction.

The V and J genes are TRBV7-6 and TRBJ2-5; 11 nucleotides align to TRBD2. This sequence was found in a woman aged 18-35 years in good health. The sequenced sample was PBMCs. CDR3 DNA: TGTGCCAGCAGCAACCGACTAGCGGGATTAGAAGAGACCCAGTACTTC. Protein sequence: CASSNRLAGLEETQYF. The full variable domain, rest sourced from reference TRBV7-6 and TRBJ2-5, is GAGVSQSPRYKVTKRGQDVALRCDPISGHVSLYWYRQALGQGPEFLTYFNYEAQQDKSGLPNDRFSAERPEGSISTLTIQRTEQRDSAMYRCASSNRLAGLEETQYFGPGTRLLVL.